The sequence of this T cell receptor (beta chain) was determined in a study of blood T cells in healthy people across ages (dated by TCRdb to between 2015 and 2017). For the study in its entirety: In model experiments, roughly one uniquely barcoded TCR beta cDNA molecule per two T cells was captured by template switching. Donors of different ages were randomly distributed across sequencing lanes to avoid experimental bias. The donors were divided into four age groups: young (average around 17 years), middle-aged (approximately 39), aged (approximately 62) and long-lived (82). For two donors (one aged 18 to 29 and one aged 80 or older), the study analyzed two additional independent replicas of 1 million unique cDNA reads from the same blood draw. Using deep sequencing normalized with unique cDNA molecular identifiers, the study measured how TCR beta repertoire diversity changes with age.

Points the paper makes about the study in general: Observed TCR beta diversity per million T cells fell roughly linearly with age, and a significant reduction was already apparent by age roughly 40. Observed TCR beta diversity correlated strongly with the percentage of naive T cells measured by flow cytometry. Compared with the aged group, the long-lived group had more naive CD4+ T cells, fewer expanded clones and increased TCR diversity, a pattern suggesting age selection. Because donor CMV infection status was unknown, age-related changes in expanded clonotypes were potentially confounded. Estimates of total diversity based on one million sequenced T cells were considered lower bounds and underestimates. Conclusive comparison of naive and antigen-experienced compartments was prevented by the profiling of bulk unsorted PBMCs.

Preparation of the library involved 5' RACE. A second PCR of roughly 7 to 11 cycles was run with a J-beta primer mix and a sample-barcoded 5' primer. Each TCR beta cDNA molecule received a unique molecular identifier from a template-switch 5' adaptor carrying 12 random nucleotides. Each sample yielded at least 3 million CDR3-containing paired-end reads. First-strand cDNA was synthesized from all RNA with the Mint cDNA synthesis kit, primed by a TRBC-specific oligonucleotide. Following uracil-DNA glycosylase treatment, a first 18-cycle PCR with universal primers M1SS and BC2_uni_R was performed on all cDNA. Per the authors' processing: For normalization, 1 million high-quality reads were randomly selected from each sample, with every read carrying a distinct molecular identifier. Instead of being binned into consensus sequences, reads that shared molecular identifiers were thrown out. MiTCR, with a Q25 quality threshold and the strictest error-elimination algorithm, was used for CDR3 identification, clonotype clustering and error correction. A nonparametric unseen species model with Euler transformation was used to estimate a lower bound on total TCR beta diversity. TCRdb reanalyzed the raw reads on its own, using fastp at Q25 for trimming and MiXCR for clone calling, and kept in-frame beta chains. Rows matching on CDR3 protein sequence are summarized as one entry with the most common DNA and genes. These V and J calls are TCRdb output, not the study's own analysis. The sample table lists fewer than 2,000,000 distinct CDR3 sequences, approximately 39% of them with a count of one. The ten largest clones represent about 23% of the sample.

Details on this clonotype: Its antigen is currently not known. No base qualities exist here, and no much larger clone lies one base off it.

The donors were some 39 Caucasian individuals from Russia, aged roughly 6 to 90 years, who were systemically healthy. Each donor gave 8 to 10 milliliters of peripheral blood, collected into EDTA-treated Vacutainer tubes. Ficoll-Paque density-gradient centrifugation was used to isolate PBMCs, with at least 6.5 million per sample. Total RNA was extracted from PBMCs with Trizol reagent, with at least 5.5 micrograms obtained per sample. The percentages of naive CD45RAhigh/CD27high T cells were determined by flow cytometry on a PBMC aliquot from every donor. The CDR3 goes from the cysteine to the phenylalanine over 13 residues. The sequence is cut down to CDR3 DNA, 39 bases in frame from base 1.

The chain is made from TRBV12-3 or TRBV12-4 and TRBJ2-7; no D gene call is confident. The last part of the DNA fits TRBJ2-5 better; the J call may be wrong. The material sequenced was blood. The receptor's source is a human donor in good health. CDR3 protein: CASRVAAIETQYF. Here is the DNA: TGTGCCAGCAGGGTAGCCGCTATTGAGACCCAGTACTTC.